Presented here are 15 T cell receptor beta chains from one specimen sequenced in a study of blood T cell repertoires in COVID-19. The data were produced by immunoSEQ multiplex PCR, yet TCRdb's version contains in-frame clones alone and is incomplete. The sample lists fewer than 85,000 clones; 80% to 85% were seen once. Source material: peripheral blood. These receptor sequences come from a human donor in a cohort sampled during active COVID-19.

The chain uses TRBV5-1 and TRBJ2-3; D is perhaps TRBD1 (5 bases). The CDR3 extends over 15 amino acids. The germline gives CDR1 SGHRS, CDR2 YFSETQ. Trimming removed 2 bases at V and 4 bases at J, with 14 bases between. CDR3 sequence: CASSFQGRSADTQYF. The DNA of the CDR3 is TGCGCCAGCAGCTTCCAGGGAAGGAGCGCAGATACGCAGTATTTT.

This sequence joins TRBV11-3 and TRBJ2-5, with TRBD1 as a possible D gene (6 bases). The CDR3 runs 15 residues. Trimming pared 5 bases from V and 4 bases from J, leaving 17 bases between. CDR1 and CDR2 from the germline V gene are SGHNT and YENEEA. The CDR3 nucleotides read TGTGCCAGCAGCCGAAACTGGGGGCAGGGAGAGACCCAGTACTTC. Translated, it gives CASSRNWGQGETQYF.

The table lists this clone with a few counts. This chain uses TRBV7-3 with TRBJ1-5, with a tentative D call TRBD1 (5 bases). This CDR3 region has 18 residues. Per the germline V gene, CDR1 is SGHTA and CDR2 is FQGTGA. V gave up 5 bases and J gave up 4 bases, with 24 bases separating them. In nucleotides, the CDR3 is TGTGCCAGCAGCCCCAAGAAATCCCAGGGAGGGAAGAATCAGCCCCAGCATTTT. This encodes CASSPKKSQGGKNQPQHF.

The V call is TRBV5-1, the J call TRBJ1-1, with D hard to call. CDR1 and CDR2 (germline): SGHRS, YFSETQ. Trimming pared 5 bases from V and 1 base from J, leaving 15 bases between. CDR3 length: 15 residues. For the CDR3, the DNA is TGCGCCAGCAGAGGTGCGGGGTCTTCGAACACTGAAGCTTTCTTT. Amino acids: CASRGAGSSNTEAFF.

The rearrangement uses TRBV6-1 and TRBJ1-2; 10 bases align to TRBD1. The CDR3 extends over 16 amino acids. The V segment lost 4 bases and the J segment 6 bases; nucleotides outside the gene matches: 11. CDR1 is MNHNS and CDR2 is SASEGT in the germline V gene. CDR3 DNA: TGTGCCAGCAGTGCACCCGGGACAGGGGTTTCGGATGGCTACACCTTC. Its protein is CASSAPGTGVSDGYTF.

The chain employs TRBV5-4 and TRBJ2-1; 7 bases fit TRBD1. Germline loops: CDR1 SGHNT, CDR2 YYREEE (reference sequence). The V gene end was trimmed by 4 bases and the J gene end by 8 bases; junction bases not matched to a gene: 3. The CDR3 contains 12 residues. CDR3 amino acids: CASSRQGYEQFF. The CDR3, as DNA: TGTGCCAGCAGCCGACAGGGTTATGAGCAGTTCTTC. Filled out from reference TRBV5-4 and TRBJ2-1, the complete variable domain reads ETGVTQSPTHLIKTRGQQVTLRCSSQSGHNTVSWYQQALGQGPQFIFQYYREEENGRGNFPPRFSGLQFPNYSSELNVNALELDDSALYLCASSRQGYEQFFGPGTRLTVL.

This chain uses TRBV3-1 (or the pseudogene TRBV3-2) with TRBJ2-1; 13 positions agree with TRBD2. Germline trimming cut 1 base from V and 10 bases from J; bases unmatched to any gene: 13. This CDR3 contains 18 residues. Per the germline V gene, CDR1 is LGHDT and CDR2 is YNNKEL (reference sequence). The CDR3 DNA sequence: TGTGCCAGCAGCCAAGTCCAGGGCGTACTAGCGGGGGGGGAGGAGCAGTTCTTC. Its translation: CASSQVQGVLAGGEEQFF.

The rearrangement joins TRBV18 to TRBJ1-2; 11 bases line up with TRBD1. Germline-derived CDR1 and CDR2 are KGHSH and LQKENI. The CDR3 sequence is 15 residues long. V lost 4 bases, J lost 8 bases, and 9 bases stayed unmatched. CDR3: CASSLTRTGGDGYTF. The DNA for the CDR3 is TGTGCCAGCTCACTGACGAGGACAGGGGGCGACGGCTACACCTTC. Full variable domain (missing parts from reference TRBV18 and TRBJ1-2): NAGVMQNPRHLVRRRGQEARLRCSPMKGHSHVYWYRQLPEEGLKFMVYLQKENIIDESGMPKERFSAEFPKEGPSILRIQQVVRGDSAAYFCASSLTRTGGDGYTFGSGTRLTVV.

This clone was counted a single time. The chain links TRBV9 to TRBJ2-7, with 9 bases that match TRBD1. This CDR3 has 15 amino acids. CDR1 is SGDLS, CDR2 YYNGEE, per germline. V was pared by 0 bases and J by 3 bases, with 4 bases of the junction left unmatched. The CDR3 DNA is TGTGCCAGCAGCGTAGCGGGACAGGGCGACTACGAGCAGTACTTC. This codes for CASSVAGQGDYEQYF.

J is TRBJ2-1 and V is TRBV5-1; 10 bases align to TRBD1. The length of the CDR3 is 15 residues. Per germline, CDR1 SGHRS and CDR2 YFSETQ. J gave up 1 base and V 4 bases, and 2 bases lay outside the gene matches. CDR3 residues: CASSGQGGSYNEQFF. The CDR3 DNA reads TGCGCCAGCAGCGGACAGGGGGGATCCTACAATGAGCAGTTCTTC. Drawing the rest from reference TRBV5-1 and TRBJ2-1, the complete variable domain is KAGVTQTPRYLIKTRGQQVTLSCSPISGHRSVSWYQQTPGQGLQFLFEYFSETQRNKGNFPGRFSGRQFSNSRSEMNVSTLELGDSALYLCASSGQGGSYNEQFFGPGTRLTVL.

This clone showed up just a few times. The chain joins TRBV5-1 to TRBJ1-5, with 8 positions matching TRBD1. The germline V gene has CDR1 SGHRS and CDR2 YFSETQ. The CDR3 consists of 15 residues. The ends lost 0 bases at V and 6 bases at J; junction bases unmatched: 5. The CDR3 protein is CASSLAGQGSQPQHF. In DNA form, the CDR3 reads TGCGCCAGCAGCTTGGCTGGACAGGGAAGTCAGCCCCAGCATTTT.

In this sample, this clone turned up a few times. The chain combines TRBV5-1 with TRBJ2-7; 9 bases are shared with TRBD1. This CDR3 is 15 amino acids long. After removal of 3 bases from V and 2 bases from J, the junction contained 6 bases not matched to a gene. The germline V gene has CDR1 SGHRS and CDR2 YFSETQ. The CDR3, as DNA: TGCGCCAGCAGCTGGGGGGACAGGGCGGCCTACGAGCAGTACTTC. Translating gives CASSWGDRAAYEQYF.

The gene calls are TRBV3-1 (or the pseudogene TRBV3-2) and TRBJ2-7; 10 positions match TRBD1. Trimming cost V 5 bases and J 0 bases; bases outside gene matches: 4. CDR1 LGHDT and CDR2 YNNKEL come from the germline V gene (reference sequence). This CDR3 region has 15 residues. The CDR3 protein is CASSIWTGGSYEQYF. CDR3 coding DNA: TGTGCCAGCAGCATTTGGACAGGGGGCTCCTACGAGCAGTACTTC.

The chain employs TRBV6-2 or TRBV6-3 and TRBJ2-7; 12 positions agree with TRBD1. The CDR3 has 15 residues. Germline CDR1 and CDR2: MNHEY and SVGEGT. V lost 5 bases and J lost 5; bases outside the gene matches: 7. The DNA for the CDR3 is TGTGCCAGCAGTCGCCGGGACAGGGGGCTCCACGAGCAGTACTTC. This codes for CASSRRDRGLHEQYF.

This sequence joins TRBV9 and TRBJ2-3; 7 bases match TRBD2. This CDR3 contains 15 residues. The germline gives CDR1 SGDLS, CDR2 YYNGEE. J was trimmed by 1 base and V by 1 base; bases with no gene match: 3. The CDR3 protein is CASSVRAGGTDTQYF. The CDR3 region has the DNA TGTGCCAGCAGCGTACGCGCGGGGGGCACAGATACGCAGTATTTT. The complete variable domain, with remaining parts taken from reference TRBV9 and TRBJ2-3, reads DSGVTQTPKHLITATGQRVTLRCSPRSGDLSVYWYQQSLDQGLQFLIQYYNGEERAKGNILERFSAQQFPDLHSELNLSSLELGDSALYFCASSVRAGGTDTQYFGPGTRLTVL.